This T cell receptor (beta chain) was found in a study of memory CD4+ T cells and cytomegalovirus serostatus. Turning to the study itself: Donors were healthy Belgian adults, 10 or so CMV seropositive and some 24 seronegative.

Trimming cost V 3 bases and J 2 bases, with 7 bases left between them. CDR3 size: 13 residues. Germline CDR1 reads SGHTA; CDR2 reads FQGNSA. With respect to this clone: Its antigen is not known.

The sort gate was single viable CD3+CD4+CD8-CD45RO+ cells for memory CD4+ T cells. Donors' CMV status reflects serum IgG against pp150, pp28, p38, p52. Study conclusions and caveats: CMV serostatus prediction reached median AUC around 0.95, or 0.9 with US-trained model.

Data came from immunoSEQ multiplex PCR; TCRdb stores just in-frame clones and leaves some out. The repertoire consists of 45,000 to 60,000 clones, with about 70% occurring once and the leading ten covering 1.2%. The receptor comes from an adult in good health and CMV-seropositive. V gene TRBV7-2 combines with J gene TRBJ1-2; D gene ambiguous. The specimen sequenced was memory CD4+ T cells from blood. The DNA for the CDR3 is TGTGCCAGCAGCTTGAATAGGAACTATGGCTACACCTTC. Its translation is CASSLNRNYGYTF. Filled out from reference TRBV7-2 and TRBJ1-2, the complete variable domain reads GAGVSQSPSNKVTEKGKDVELRCDPISGHTALYWYRQSLGQGLEFLIYFQGNSAPDKSGLPSDRFSAERTGGSVSTLTIQRTQQEDSAVYLCASSLNRNYGYTFGSGTRLTVV.